This T cell receptor beta chain was sequenced during a study of identical twins. Trimming removed 7 bases from V and 8 bases from J, with 9 bases in between. The CDR3 has 11 residues. MiXCR was run by TCRdb on the 5' RACE reads, yielding one entry per CDR3 protein. The sample yields some 690,000 distinct CDR3 sequences, 21% seen once. The same data also went into a second study, on T cells expressing NK-cell markers.

The chain links TRBV12-3 or TRBV12-4 to TRBJ2-1; possible D gene TRBD1, 5 bases. The source material was PBMCs. The TCR was taken from a woman between 18 and 29 years old in good health. CDR3 bases: TGTGCCAGCAAGGGGTACGATGAGCAGTTCTTC. Its translation: CASKGYDEQFF.